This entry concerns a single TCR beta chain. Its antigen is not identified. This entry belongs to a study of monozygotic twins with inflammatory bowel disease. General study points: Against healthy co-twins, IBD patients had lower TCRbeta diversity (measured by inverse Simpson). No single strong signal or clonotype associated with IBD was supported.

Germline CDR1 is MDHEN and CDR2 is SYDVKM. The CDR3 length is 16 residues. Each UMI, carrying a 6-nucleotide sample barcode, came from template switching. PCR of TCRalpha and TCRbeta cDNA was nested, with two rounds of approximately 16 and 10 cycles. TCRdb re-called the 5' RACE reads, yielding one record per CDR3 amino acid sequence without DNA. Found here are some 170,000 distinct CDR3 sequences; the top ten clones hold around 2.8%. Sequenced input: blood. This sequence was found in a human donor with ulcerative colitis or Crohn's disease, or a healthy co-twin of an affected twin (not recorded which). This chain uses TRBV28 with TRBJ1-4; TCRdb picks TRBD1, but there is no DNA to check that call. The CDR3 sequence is CASSFLGTQTNEKLFF.